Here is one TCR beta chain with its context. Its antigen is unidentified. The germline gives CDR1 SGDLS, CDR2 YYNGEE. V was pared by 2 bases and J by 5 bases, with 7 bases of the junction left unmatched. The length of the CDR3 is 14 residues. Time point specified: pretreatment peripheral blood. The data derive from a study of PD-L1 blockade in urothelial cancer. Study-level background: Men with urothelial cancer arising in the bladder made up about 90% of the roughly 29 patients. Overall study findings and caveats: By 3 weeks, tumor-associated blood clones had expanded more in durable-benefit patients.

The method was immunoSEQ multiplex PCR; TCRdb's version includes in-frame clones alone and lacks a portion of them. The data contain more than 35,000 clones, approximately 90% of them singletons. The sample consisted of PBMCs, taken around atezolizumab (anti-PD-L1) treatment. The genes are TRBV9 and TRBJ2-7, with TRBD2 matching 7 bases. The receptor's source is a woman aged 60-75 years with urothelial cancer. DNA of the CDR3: TGTGCCAGCAGCGTCGGGGCGGGAGTGGACGAGCAGTACTTC. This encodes CASSVGAGVDEQYF.